A single sample gave rise to the 10 T cell receptor beta chains below, sequenced in a study of early T cells in non-severe SARS-CoV-2 infection. Each CDR3 protein is one row after TCRdb ran MiXCR on the 5' RACE reads. The sample includes approximately 70,000 distinct CDR3 sequences, approximately 13% of them seen just once. The input for sequencing was whole blood, taken at baseline. The receptors come from an adult who was a healthcare worker with PCR-confirmed SARS-CoV-2 infection or an uninfected control (not recorded which).

This clonotype was observed a handful of times. The V and J genes are TRBV5-6 and TRBJ2-2; D uncertain. The V end was cut by 5 bases, the J end by 7 bases, with 15 bases between. From germline, CDR1 is SGHDT and CDR2 YYEEEE. The CDR3 has 14 residues. The CDR3 DNA sequence: TGTGCCAGCAGTCCTCTCTGGGTAGGCGGGGAGCTGTTTTTT. Translation: CASSPLWVGGELFF. Full variable domain (outside the CDR3, taken from reference TRBV5-6 and TRBJ2-2): DAGVTQSPTHLIKTRGQQVTLRCSPKSGHDTVSWYQQALGQGPQFIFQYYEEEERQRGNFPDRFSGHQFPNYSSELNVNALLLGDSALYLCASSPLWVGGELFFGEGSRLTVL.

This clonotype was seen a handful of times. The chain carries TRBV20-1 and TRBJ2-2; D is uncertain. Trimming cost V 3 bases and J 1 base, with 6 bases left between them. This CDR3 spans 13 amino acids. Germline V lookup: CDR1 DFQATT, CDR2 SNEGSKA (reference sequence). For the CDR3, the DNA is TGCAGTGCTAGGGGTATGAACACCGGGGAGCTGTTTTTT. Residues: CSARGMNTGELFF.

The chain has TRBV4-1 and TRBJ1-4, with D possibly TRBD1 on 5 matching bases. Germline loops: CDR1 MGHRA, CDR2 YSYEKL. CDR3 length: 15 amino acids. Trimming left V 3 bases short and J 8 bases short, with 16 bases between. The DNA of the CDR3 is TGCGCCAGCAGCCAGACGGGCCGGAGGGACGAAAAACTGTTTTTT. Translation: CASSQTGRRDEKLFF.

The J gene is TRBJ2-5, the V gene TRBV10-2; 10 positions agree with TRBD2. CDR3 length: 17 residues. V gave up 4 bases and J gave up 5 bases; unmatched junction bases: 13. CDR1 is WSHSY and CDR2 is SAAADI in the germline V gene. CDR3 DNA: TGCGCCAGCAGTGGGGTAGCGGGGGGTCCCGGGAGGGAGACCCAGTACTTC. Encoded protein: CASSGVAGGPGRETQYF.

V gene TRBV6-1 combines with J gene TRBJ2-2; TRBD2 aligns across 8 bases. CDR1 MNHNS and CDR2 SASEGT come from the germline V gene. The length of the CDR3 is 17 residues. Trimming took 6 bases from V and 7 from J; bases not matched to a gene: 16. The CDR3 is CASSPPAGVAGGGELFF. In DNA, the CDR3 is TGTGCCAGCAGCCCCCCCGCGGGCGTGGCGGGGGGCGGGGAGCTGTTTTTT.

This chain connects TRBV4-1 to TRBJ2-7, with 9 bases aligning to TRBD2. The CDR3 runs to 15 residues. J gave up 5 bases and V 2 bases, and 7 bases lay outside the gene matches. Germline V lookup: CDR1 MGHRA, CDR2 YSYEKL. The CDR3 sequence is CASSQSTGLADEQYF. The CDR3, as DNA: TGCGCCAGCAGCCAATCCACGGGACTAGCCGACGAGCAGTACTTC.

This clonotype came up many times. The chain recombines TRBV6-6 with TRBJ1-2, with D maybe TRBD1 (6 bases). The CDR3 spans 14 residues. Germline CDR1 is MNHNY and CDR2 is SVGAGI (reference sequence). V was trimmed by 2 bases and J by 1 base, leaving 8 bases between them. The CDR3 sequence: CASSYTRGNYGYTF. The CDR3 DNA follows: TGTGCCAGCAGTTACACCAGGGGTAACTATGGCTACACCTTC.

This chain links TRBV15 with TRBJ1-1, with 8 bases that match TRBD1. V trimming: 3 bases; J trimming: 3 bases; junction bases outside the gene matches: 15. The length of the CDR3 is 18 residues. CDR1 is LNHNV, CDR2 YYDKDF, per germline (reference sequence). The CDR3 nucleotides are TGTGCCACCAGCAGGGGACCCAGGACAGGGAAAGGGGACACTGAAGCTTTCTTT. Translating it yields CATSRGPRTGKGDTEAFF.

This clonotype showed up many times. The chain links TRBV29-1 to TRBJ2-3; no clear D. The V end was cut by 3 bases, the J end by 0 bases, with 7 bases between. The CDR3 contains 13 residues. Germline assignment: CDR1 SQVTM and CDR2 ANQGSEA. CDR3 loop: CSVEETSTDTQYF. CDR3 sequence (DNA): TGCAGCGTTGAGGAGACCAGCACAGATACGCAGTATTTT.

This clonotype occurred many times. The rearrangement links TRBV7-6 to TRBJ1-2; 11 bases are a match to TRBD1. This CDR3 comprises 14 residues. V lost 6 bases, J lost 6 bases, and 6 bases stayed unmatched. CDR1 is SGHVS, CDR2 FNYEAQ, per germline. In DNA, the CDR3 is TGTGCCAGCAGATCCGGGACAGGGGGTGATGGCTACACCTTC. Its translation is CASRSGTGGDGYTF.